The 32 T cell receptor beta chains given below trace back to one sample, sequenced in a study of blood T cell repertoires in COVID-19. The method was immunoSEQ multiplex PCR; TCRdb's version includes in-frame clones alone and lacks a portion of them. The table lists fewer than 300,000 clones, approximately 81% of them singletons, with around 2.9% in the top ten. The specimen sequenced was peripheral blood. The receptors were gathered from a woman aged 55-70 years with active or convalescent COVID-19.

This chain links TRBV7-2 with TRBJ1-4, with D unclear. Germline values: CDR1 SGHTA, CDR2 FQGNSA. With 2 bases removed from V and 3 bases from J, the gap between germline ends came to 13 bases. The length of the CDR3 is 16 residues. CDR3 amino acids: CASSLSPAGANEKLFF. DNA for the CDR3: TGTGCCAGCAGCTTATCACCGGCTGGAGCTAATGAAAAACTGTTTTTT.

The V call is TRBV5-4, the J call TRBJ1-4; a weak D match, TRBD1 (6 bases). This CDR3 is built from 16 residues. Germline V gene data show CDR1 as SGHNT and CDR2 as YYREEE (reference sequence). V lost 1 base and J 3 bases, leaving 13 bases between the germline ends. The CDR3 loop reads CASSLQPGVSNEKLFF. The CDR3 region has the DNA TGTGCCAGCAGCTTGCAGCCAGGGGTGTCTAATGAAAAACTGTTTTTT.

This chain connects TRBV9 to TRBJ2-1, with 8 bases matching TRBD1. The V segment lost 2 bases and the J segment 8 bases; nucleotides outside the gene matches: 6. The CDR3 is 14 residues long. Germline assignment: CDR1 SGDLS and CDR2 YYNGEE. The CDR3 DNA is TGTGCCAGCAGCGTCTTGACAGGGGAACATGAGCAGTTCTTC. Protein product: CASSVLTGEHEQFF.

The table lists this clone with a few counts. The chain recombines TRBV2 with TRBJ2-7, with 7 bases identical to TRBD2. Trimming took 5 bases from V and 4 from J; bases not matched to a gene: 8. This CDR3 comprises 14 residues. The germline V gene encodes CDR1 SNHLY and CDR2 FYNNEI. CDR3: CASSWAGEGYEQYF. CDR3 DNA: TGTGCCAGCAGTTGGGCTGGGGAGGGGTACGAGCAGTACTTC.

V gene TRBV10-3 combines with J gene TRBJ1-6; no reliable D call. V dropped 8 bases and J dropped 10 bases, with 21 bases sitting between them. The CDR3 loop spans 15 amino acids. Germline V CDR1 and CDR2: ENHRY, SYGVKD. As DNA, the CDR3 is TGTGCCATCCAGGAACATGGGTCAGGAGGCTCACCCCTCCACTTT. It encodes CAIQEHGSGGSPLHF.

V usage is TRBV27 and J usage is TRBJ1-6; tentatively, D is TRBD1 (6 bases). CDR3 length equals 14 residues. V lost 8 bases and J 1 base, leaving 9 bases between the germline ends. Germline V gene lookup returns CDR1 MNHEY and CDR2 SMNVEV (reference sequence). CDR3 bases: TGTGCCAGCGCAGGGGTATCCTATAATTCACCCCTCCACTTT. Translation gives CASAGVSYNSPLHF.

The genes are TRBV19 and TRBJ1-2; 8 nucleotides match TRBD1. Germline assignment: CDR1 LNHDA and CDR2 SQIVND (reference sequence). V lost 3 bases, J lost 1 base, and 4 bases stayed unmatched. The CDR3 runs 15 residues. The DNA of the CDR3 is TGTGCCAGTAGTATGCACAGGGGGGATAACTATGGCTACACCTTC. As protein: CASSMHRGDNYGYTF.

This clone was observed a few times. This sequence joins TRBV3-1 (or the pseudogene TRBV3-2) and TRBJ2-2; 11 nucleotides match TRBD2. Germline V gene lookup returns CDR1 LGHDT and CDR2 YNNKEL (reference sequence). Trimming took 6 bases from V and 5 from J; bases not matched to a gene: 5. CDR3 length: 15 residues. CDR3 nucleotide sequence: TGTGCCAGCAGTTGGGGACTAGCGGAGACCGGGGAGCTGTTTTTT. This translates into CASSWGLAETGELFF.

CDR3 DNA: TGTGCCAGCAGCTTCGGACAGGGCAGAAACATTCAGTACTTC. Translating gives CASSFGQGRNIQYF. This chain links TRBV14 with TRBJ2-4; 8 nucleotides align to TRBD1. The germline V gene has CDR1 SGHDN and CDR2 FVKESK. With 5 bases clipped from V and 6 bases from J, the junction kept 6 bases outside the gene matches. The CDR3 consists of 14 residues.

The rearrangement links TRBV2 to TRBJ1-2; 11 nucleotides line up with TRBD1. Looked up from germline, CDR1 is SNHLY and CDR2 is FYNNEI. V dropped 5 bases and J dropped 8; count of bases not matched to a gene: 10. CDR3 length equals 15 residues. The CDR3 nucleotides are TGTGCCAGCAGTCTCTCGGACAGGGGGCTTCGGGGCTACACCTTC. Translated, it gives CASSLSDRGLRGYTF. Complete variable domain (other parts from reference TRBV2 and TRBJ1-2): EPEVTQTPSHQVTQMGQEVILRCVPISNHLYFYWYRQILGQKVEFLVSFYNNEISEKSEIFDDQFSVERPDGSNFTLKIRSTKLEDSAMYFCASSLSDRGLRGYTFGSGTRLTVV.

The DNA of the CDR3 is TGTGCCAGCAGCACCGTTCCCCGGACCTTCCACAGGGCGGGCACTGAAGCTTTCTTT. It specifies CASSTVPRTFHRAGTEAFF. The genes are TRBV5-5 and TRBJ1-1; possible D gene TRBD1, 6 bases. The CDR3 covers 19 residues. Trimming took off 4 bases at V and 4 bases at J, with 29 bases between the two ends. Germline values: CDR1 SGHKS, CDR2 YYEKEE (reference sequence). Combining the CDR3 with reference TRBV5-5 and TRBJ1-1 gives the whole variable domain DAGVTQSPTHLIKTRGQQVTLRCSPISGHKSVSWYQQVLGQGPQFIFQYYEKEERGRGNFPDRFSARQFPNYSSELNVNALLLGDSALYLCASSTVPRTFHRAGTEAFFGQGTRLTVV.

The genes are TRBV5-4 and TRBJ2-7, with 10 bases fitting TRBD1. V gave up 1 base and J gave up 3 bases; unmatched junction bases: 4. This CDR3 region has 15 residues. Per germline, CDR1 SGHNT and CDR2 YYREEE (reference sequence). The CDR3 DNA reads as TGTGCCAGCAGCTTGCGGACAGGGGGGATCTACGAGCAGTACTTC. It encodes CASSLRTGGIYEQYF.

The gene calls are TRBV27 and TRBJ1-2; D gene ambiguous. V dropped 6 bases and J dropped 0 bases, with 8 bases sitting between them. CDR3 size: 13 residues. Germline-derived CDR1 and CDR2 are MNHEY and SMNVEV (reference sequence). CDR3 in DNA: TGTGCCAGCAGCCTCATAGCTAACTATGGCTACACCTTC. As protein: CASSLIANYGYTF.

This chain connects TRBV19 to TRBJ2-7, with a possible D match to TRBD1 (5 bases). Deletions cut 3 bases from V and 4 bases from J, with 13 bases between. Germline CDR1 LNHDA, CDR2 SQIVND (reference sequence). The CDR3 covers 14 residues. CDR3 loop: CASSIQGTAYEQYF. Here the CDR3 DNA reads TGTGCCAGTAGTATTCAGGGTACTGCATACGAGCAGTACTTC.

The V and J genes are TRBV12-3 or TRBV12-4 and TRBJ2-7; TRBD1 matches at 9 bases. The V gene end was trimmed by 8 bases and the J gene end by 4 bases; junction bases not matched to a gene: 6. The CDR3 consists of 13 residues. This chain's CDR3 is CASRRTGEYEQYF. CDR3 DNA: TGTGCCAGCCGCCGGACAGGGGAGTACGAGCAGTACTTC.

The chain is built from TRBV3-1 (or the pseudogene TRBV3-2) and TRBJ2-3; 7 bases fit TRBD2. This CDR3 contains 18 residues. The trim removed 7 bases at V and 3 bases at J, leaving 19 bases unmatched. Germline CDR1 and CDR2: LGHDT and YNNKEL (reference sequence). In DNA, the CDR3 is TGTGCCAGCACCCCAGGTCTCGGCGGGGGAGAGTGGACAGATACGCAGTATTTT. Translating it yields CASTPGLGGGEWTDTQYF.

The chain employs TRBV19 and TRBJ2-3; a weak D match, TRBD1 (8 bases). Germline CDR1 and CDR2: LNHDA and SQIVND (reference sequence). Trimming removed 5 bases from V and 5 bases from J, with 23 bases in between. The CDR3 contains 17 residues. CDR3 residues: CASSYGPDRGGGDTQYF. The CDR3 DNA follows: TGTGCCAGTAGTTATGGCCCCGACAGGGGAGGGGGAGATACGCAGTATTTT.

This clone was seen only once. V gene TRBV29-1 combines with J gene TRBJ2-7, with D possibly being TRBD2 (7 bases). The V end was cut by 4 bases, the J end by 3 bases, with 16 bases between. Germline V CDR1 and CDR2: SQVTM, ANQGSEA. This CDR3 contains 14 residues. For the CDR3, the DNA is TGCAGCGTTGCTTACGGGGGGCGAGGCTACGAGCAGTACTTC. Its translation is CSVAYGGRGYEQYF.

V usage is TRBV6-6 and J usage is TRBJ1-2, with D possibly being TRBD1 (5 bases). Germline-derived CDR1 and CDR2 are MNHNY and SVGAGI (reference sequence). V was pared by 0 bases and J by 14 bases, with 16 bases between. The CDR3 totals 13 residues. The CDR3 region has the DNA TGTGCCAGCAGTTACTCGTTACAACAGGATGCAACCTTC. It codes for CASSYSLQQDATF.

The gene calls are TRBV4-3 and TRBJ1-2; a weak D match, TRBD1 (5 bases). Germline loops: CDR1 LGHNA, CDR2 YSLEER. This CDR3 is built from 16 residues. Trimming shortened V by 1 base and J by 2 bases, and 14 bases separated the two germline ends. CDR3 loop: CASSQGWVGGNYGYTF. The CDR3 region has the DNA TGCGCCAGCAGCCAAGGATGGGTCGGGGGAAACTATGGCTACACCTTC.

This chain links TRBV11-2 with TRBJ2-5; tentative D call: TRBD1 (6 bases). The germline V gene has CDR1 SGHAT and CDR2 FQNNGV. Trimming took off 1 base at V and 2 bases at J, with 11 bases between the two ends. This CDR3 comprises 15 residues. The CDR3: CASSLAGTPQETQYF. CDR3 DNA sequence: TGTGCCAGCAGCTTAGCCGGGACACCGCAAGAGACCCAGTACTTC.

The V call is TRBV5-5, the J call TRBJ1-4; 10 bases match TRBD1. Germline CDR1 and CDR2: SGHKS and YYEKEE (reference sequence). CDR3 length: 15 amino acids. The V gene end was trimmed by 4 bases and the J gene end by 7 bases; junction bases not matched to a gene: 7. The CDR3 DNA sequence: TGTGCCAGCAGCCCGCGGACAGGGGGAGGTGAAAAACTGTTTTTT. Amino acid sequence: CASSPRTGGGEKLFF.

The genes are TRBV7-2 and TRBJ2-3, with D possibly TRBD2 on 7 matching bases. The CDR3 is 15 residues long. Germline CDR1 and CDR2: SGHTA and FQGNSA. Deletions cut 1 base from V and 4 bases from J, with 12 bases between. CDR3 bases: TGTGCCAGCAGCTTAGAGGGGGGGAGGGCAGATACGCAGTATTTT. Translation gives CASSLEGGRADTQYF.

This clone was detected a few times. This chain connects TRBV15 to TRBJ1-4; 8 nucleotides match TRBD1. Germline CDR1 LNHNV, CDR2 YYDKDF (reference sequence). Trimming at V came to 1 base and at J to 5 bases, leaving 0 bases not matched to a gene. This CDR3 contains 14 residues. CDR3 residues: CATSRGQGNEKLFF. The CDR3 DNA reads TGTGCCACCAGCAGAGGACAGGGGAATGAAAAACTGTTTTTT.

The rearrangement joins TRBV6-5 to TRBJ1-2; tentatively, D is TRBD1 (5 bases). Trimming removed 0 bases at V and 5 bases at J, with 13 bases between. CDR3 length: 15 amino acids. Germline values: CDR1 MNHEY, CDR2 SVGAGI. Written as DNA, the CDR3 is TGTGCCAGCAGTTACTCAGGGAGGGGACCGTATGGCTACACCTTC. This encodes CASSYSGRGPYGYTF.

The CDR3, as DNA: TGTGCCAGCAGCTCCCGGACAGGAACTTATAGCAATCAGCCCCAGCATTTT. Amino acid sequence: CASSSRTGTYSNQPQHF. The chain is built from TRBV7-2 and TRBJ1-5; 7 nucleotides match TRBD1. The germline CDR1 and CDR2 sequences are SGHTA and FQGNSA. This CDR3 spans 17 amino acids. With V trimmed by 4 bases and J by 0 bases, 9 bases remained unmatched.

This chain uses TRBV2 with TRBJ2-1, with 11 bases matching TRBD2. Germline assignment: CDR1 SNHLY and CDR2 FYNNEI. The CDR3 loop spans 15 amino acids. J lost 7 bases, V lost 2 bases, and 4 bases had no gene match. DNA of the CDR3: TGTGCCAGCAGTGAATCGGTAGCGGGGGGGAATGAGCAGTTCTTC. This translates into CASSESVAGGNEQFF. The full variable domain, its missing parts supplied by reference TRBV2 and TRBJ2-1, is EPEVTQTPSHQVTQMGQEVILRCVPISNHLYFYWYRQILGQKVEFLVSFYNNEISEKSEIFDDQFSVERPDGSNFTLKIRSTKLEDSAMYFCASSESVAGGNEQFFGPGTRLTVL.

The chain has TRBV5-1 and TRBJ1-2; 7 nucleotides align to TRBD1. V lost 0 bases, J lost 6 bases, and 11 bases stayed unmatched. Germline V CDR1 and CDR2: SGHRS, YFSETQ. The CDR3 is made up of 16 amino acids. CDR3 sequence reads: CASSLANIDRENGYTF. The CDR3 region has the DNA TGCGCCAGCAGCTTGGCGAACATAGACAGGGAAAATGGCTACACCTTC.

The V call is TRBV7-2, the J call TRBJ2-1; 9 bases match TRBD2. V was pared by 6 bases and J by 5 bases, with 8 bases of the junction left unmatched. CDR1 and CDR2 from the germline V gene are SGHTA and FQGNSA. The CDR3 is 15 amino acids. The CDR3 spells CASRRAGGSNNEQFF. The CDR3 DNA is TGTGCCAGCAGGAGAGCGGGGGGCTCGAACAATGAGCAGTTCTTC.

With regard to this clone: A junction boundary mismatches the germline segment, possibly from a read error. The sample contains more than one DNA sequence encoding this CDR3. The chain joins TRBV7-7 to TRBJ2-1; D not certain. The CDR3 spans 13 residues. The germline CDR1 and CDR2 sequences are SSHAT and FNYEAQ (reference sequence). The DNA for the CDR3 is TGTGCTAGCAGCTTAGACCCGGGCAATGAGCAGTTCTTC. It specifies CASSLDPGNEQFF. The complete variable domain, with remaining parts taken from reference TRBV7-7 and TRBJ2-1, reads GAGVSQSPRYKVTKRGQDVTLRCDPISSHATLYWYQQALGQGPEFLTYFNYEAQPDKSGLPSDRFSAERPEGSISTLTIQRTEQRDSAMYRCASSLDPGNEQFFGPGTRLTVL.

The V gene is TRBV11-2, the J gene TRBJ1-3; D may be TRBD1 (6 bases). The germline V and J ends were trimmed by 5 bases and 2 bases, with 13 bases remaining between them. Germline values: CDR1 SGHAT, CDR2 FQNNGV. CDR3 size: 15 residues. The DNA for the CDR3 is TGTGCCAGCAGCCTGGCGGGGGCCCCTGGAAACACCATATATTTT. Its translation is CASSLAGAPGNTIYF.

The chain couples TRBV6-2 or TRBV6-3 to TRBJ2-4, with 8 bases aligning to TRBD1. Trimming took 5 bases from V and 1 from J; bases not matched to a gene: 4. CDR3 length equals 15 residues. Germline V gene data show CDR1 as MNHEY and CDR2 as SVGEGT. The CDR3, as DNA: TGTGCCAGCAGTCGACAGGGGATGGCCAAAAACATTCAGTACTTC. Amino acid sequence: CASSRQGMAKNIQYF.